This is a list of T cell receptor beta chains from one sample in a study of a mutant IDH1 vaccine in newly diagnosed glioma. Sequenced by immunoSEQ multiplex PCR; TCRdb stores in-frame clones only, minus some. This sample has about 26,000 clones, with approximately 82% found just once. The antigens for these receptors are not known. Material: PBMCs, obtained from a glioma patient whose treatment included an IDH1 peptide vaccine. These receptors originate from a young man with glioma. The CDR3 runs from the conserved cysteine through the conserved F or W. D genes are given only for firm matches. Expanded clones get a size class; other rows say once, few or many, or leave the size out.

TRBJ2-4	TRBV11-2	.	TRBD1	CASSLGPSDRAGNIQYF
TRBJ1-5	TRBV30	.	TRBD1	CAWSVGQGVSNQPQHF
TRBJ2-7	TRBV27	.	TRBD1	CASSLRLTGGYEQYF
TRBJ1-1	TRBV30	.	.	CAWRTGTNTEAFF
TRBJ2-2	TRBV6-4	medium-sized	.	CASSDRDTGELFF
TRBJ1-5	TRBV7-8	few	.	CASSLSWDQPQHF
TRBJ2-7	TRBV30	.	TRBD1	CAWNDRESSYEQYF
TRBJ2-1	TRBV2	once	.	CASRADITYNEQFF
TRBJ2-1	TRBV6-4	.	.	CASSDNYNEQFF
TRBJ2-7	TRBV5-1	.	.	CASSLDGGTYEQYF
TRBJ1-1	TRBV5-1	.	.	CASSFGTGNTEAFF
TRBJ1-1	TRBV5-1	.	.	CASRRGGNTEAFF
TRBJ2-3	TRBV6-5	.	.	CASQLIPTDTQYF
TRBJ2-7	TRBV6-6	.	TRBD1	CASSYAPGQGNEQYF
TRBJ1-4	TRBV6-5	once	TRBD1	CASSYAGGLSEKLFF
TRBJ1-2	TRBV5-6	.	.	CASSLLLKALESNYGYTF
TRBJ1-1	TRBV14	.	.	CASSQGLQIEAFF
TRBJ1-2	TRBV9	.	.	CASSGGLRSLYGYTF
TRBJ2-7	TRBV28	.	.	CASSLLGVVYEQYF
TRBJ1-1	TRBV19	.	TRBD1	CASTHRDRFIEAFF
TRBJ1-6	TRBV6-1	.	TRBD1	CASSEARTGLAPLHF
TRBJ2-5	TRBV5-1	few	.	CASSLGSGGILQETQYF
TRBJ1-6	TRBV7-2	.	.	CASTPRTENSPLHF
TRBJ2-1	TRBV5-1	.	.	CASSLDQGLPGEQFF
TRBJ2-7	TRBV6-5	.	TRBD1	CASSYSGQAVYEQYF
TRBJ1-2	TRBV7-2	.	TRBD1	CASSTDRVANYGYTF
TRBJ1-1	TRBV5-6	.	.	CASSFNSRDFNTEAFF
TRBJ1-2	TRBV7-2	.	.	CASSRDSTGLGGYTF
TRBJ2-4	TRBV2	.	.	CASSEGLAKNIQYF
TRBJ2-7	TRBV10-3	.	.	CAISPSTALTYEQYF
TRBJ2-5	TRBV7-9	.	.	CASSERRLGQETQYF
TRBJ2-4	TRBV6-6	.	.	CASSYSTNIQYF
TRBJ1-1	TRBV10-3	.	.	CAISEHTGGVAMNTEAFF
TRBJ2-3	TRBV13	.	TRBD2	CASSFSGRPETDTQYF
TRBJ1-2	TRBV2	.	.	CASSAMNQNYGYTF
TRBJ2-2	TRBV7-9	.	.	CASSLTGANTGELFF
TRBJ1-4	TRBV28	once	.	CASIKRLNEKLFF
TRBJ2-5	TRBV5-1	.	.	CASSIGETQYF
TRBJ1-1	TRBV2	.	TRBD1	CASYTGTGRMNTEAFF
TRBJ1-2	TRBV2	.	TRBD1	CASSNEGARGYTF
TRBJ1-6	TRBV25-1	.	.	CASSDSTSSSYNSPLHF
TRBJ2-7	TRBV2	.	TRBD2	CASNVAGEAYEQYF
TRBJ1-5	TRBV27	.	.	CASSPTGGNQPQHF
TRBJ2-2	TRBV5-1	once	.	CASSSGTNTNTGELFF